The source of this T cell receptor beta chain is a study of Graves' ophthalmopathy and Graves' hyperthyroidism. Overall study: At the time of initial diagnosis and before any treatment, peripheral blood was collected. Study-level results: Blood shared most expanded thyroid clonotypes above 0.001 frequency.

The TCR beta CDR3 regions underwent amplification from RNA transcripts. Second-round multiplex PCR came after first-round RT-PCR with HTBI primers. MiXCR was run by TCRdb on the multiplex PCR reads, yielding one entry per CDR3 protein. The profile shows approximately 160,000 distinct CDR3 sequences, 39% of them singletons. This clonotype has a count of ten or more. Its antigen is undetermined. The CDR3 consists of 16 residues. CDR1 is MDHEN, CDR2 SYDVKM, per germline. The ends were cut back, 3 bases at V and 3 bases at J, with 17 bases in the middle. V gene TRBV28 combines with J gene TRBJ2-5; D remains unclear. The source is a man between 25 and 39 years old with Graves' ophthalmopathy. The specimen was peripheral blood. CDR3 sequence: CASSFSLLRTEETQYF. CDR3 nucleotides: TGTGCCAGCAGTTTCTCCCTACTAAGGACCGAAGAGACCCAGTACTTC.